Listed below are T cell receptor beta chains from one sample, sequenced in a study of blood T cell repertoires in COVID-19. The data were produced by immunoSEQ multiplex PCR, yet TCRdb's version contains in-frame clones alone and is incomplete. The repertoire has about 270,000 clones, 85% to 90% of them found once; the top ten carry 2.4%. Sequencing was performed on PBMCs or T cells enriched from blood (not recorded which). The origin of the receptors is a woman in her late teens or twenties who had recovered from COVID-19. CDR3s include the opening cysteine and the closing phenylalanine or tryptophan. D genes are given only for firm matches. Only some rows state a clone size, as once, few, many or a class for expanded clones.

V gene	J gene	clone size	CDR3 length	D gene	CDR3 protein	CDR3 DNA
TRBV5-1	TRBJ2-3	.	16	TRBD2	CASSLGSGGSTDTQYF	TGCGCCAGCAGCTTGGGCAGCGGGGGGAGCACAGATACGCAGTATTTT
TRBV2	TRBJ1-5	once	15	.	CASSEADYSNQPQHF	TGTGCCAGCAGTGAGGCAGACTATAGCAATCAGCCCCAGCATTTT
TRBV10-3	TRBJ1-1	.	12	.	CAISEFAGEAFF	TGTGCCATCAGTGAGTTTGCGGGGGAAGCTTTCTTT
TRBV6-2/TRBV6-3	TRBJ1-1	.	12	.	CASSYTGAEAFF	TGTGCCAGCAGTTATACGGGGGCTGAAGCTTTCTTT
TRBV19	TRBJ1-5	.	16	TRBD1	CASNNRGRWGNQPQHF	TGTGCCAGTAACAACAGGGGGCGGTGGGGCAATCAGCCCCAGCATTTT
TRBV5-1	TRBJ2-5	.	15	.	CASSAGGGTQETQYF	TGCGCCAGCAGCGCCGGCGGGGGCACACAAGAGACCCAGTACTTC
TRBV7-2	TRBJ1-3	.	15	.	CASSLSTGSGNTIYF	TGTGCCAGCAGCTTATCAACAGGGTCCGGAAACACCATATATTTT
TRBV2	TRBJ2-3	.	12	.	CASDRGTDTQYF	TGTGCCAGCGACCGGGGCACAGATACGCAGTATTTT
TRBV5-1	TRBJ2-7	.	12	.	CASRNGAYEQYF	TGCGCCAGCCGGAACGGAGCCTACGAGCAGTACTTC
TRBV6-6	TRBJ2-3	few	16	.	CASIPGQGITTDTQYF	TGTGCCAGCATCCCGGGCCAGGGGATAACCACAGATACGCAGTATTTT
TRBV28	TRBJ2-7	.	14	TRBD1	CASRYRGELYEQYF	TGTGCCAGCAGGTACAGGGGGGAACTCTACGAGCAGTACTTC
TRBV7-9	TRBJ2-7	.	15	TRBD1	CASSSIRDSHYEQYF	TGTGCCAGCAGCTCCATAAGGGACAGCCACTACGAGCAGTACTTC
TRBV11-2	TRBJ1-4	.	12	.	CASSLRGEKLFF	TGTGCCAGCAGCTTAAGGGGGGAAAAACTGTTTTTT
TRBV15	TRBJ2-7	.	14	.	CATSRGETSYEQYF	TGTGCCACCAGCAGAGGGGAGACCTCCTACGAGCAGTACTTC
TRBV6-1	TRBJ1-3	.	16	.	CASNELGGSSGNTIYF	TGTGCCAGCAATGAGTTGGGGGGTTCCTCTGGAAACACCATATATTTT
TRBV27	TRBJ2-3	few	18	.	CASSSGRQGRGGTDTQYF	TGTGCCAGCAGTTCCGGACGACAGGGGAGGGGGGGGACAGATACGCAGTATTTT
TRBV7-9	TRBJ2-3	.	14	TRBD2	CASSGEGTTHTQYF	TGTGCCAGCAGCGGGGAGGGGACTACACATACGCAGTATTTT
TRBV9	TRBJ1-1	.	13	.	CASSVSPDTEAFF	TGTGCCAGCAGCGTAAGTCCAGACACTGAAGCTTTCTTT
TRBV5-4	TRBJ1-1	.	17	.	CASSRYGGGVMNTEAFF	TGTGCCAGCAGCAGATACGGGGGGGGAGTCATGAACACTGAAGCTTTCTTT
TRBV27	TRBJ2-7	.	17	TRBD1	CASSSTAGGLIEDEQYF	TGTGCCAGCAGCTCGACAGCAGGGGGATTAATAGAGGACGAGCAGTACTTC
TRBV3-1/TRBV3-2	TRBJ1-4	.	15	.	CASSQGGTTNEKLFF	TGTGCCAGCAGCCAAGGAGGTACAACTAATGAAAAACTGTTTTTT
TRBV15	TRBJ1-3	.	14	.	CATSRERLGNTIYF	TGTGCCACCAGCAGAGAAAGACTTGGAAACACCATATATTTT
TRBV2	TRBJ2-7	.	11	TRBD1	CATQGASEQYF	TGTGCCACCCAGGGGGCGAGTGAGCAGTACTTC
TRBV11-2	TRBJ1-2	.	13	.	CASSLEQFYGYTF	TGTGCCAGCAGCTTAGAACAGTTCTATGGCTACACCTTC
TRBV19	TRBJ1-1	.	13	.	CASMDWVNTEAFF	TGTGCCAGTATGGACTGGGTGAACACTGAAGCTTTCTTT
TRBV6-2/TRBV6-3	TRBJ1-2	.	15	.	CASSYFRDTLDGYTF	TGTGCCAGCAGTTACTTCCGGGACACCTTGGACGGCTACACCTTC
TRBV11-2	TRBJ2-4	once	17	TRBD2	CAGSSGLVMGDENIQYF	TGTGCCGGATCGTCGGGACTAGTAATGGGGGACGAAAACATTCAGTACTTC
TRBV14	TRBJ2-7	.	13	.	CASSQDRIQGKYF	TGTGCCAGCAGCCAAGATCGGATACAGGGTAAGTACTTC
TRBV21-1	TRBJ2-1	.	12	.	CASVVRVNEQFF	TGTGCCAGCGTAGTGAGGGTCAATGAGCAGTTCTTC
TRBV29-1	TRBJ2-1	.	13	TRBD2	CSAKGLAPNEQFF	TGCAGCGCAAAAGGACTAGCGCCCAATGAGCAGTTCTTC
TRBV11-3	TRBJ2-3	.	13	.	CASSSRHSDTQYF	TGTGCCAGCAGCTCCCGCCACTCAGATACGCAGTATTTT
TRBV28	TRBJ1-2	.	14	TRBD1	CASSLGQGADGYTF	TGTGCCAGCAGTCTGGGACAGGGTGCAGATGGCTACACCTTC
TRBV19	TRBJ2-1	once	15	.	CASRTTGNSYNEQFF	TGTGCCAGTAGGACTACAGGGAACTCCTACAATGAGCAGTTCTTC
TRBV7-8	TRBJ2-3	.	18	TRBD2	CASSLAHRARGVSDTQYF	TGTGCCAGCAGCTTAGCGCATCGGGCGCGGGGGGTGTCGGATACGCAGTATTTT
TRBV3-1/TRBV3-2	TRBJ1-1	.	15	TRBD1	CASSRSTGGGTEAFF	TGTGCCAGCAGCCGGAGTACAGGGGGCGGGACTGAAGCTTTCTTT
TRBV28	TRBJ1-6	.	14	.	CASSLGGNNSPLHF	TGTGCCAGCAGTTTAGGGGGGAATAATTCACCCCTCCACTTT
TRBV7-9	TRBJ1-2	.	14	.	CASSLVAGMDGYTF	TGTGCCAGCAGCTTAGTGGCGGGGATGGATGGCTACACCTTC
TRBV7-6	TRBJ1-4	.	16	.	CASSLVPGVGDEKLFF	TGTGCCAGCAGCTTAGTTCCGGGGGTAGGAGATGAAAAACTGTTTTTT